This TCR beta chain was sequenced in a study of T-cell reconstitution after alpha-beta-depleted transplantation in children. Unique molecular identifiers were incorporated when the TCRbeta library was constructed. TCRdb re-derived calls from the PCR reads in MiXCR, one entry per CDR3 protein. Altogether 250,000 to 400,000 distinct CDR3 sequences are present, around 25% being singletons, with the ten largest covering about a tenth. This clonotype was seen many times. This CDR3 has 15 amino acids. CDR1 is SGHKS, CDR2 YYEKEE, per germline (reference sequence). The germline V and J ends were trimmed by 0 bases and 4 bases, with 13 bases remaining between them.

The sequence derives from a male patient between 10 and 17 years old who had a stem cell transplant for acute lymphoblastic leukemia, so the T cells may come from the graft donor. The sequencing used PBMCs, mostly from graft donor cells, collected 180 days after TCRalphabeta/CD19-depleted stem cell transplant. This rearrangement joins TRBV5-5 to TRBJ1-2; TRBD1 is a possible D gene (5 bases). CDR3 in DNA: TGTGCCAGCAGCTTGGAGGGCAGGGTGGGCTATGGCTACACCTTC. It is translated as CASSLEGRVGYGYTF.